The next 22 T cell receptor beta chains were all read from a single sample in a study of CD8+ T cells in alopecia areata. Indicated treatment: oral pan-JAK inhibitor, 5-10 mg twice daily. Extracted RNA was reverse transcribed, and the resulting cDNA served as sequencing template. Libraries were prepared by immunoSEQ multiplex PCR; TCRdb keeps only in-frame clonotypes and omits some of them. The data hold about 200,000 clones, with 35% to 40% observed a single time. The input for sequencing was CD4+ T cells sorted from blood, taken between weeks 30 and 35, from a patient treated with tofacitinib. The receptors originated from a human donor with alopecia areata.

There are a few counts of this clone. The V and J genes are TRBV29-1 and TRBJ1-2; 7 positions agree with TRBD1. Germline-derived CDR1 and CDR2 are SQVTM and ANQGSEA. The CDR3 contains 14 residues. V trimming: 6 bases; J trimming: 4 bases; junction bases outside the gene matches: 11. Written as DNA, the CDR3 is TGCAGCGTCCTGACAGGGACGACCCTCTATGGCTACACCTTC. Translated: CSVLTGTTLYGYTF.

This clone has just a few counts. The gene calls are TRBV29-1 and TRBJ1-1, with D hard to call. The germline gives CDR1 SQVTM, CDR2 ANQGSEA. The CDR3 sequence is 12 residues long. V was shortened by 7 bases and J by 4 bases, with 13 bases between the two germline ends. In DNA, the CDR3 is TGCAGCGCCAAACGTTCCAGCACTGAAGCTTTCTTT. This gives the protein CSAKRSSTEAFF.

In its sample, this clone was seen many times. V and J are TRBV5-5 and TRBJ1-2; 7 nucleotides match TRBD1. The CDR3 runs to 16 residues. Trimming at V came to 0 bases and at J to 5 bases, leaving 10 bases not matched to a gene. Germline CDR1 SGHKS, CDR2 YYEKEE (reference sequence). The CDR3 sequence is CASSLASWTGGYGYTF. Here the CDR3 DNA reads TGTGCCAGCAGCTTGGCCTCCTGGACAGGAGGGTATGGCTACACCTTC.

This chain links TRBV6-1 with TRBJ2-6, with 7 bases matching TRBD1. The CDR3 length is 15 residues. Germline CDR1 reads MNHNS; CDR2 reads SASEGT. The V segment lost 6 bases and the J segment 0 bases; nucleotides outside the gene matches: 2. CDR3: CASRRDSSGANVLTF. CDR3 DNA: TGTGCCAGCAGGAGGGACAGCTCTGGGGCCAACGTCCTGACTTTC.

This clone was counted between two and nine times. The chain joins TRBV5-1 to TRBJ2-3; 9 positions agree with TRBD2. Germline-derived CDR1 and CDR2 are SGHRS and YFSETQ. After removal of 5 bases from V and 7 bases from J, the junction contained 17 bases not matched to a gene. This CDR3 spans 17 amino acids. The DNA of the CDR3 is TGCGCCAGCAGTTCTGAAGAGAGTCTAGCGGGAAGACATACGCAGTATTTT. As protein: CASSSEESLAGRHTQYF.

This clone showed up just a few times. CDR3 sequence reads: CATSREAPNAGTSNTGELFF. DNA of the CDR3: TGTGCCACCAGCAGAGAGGCCCCTAACGCAGGGACCTCGAACACCGGGGAGCTGTTTTTT. V usage is TRBV15 and J usage is TRBJ2-2; perhaps D is TRBD1 or TRBD2 (5 bases each). This CDR3 is 20 amino acids long. Germline V lookup: CDR1 LNHNV, CDR2 YYDKDF (reference sequence). Deletions cut 0 bases from V and 0 bases from J, with 20 bases between.

The V call is TRBV5-4, the J call TRBJ2-5, with 7 nucleotides matching TRBD1. The CDR3 has 15 residues. In germline, CDR1 is SGHNT, CDR2 YYREEE (reference sequence). The ends lost 0 bases at V and 6 bases at J; junction bases unmatched: 8. The CDR3 nucleotides are TGTGCCAGCAGCTTGGGACAGGGTGTGGTGAAGACCCAGTACTTC. This translates into CASSLGQGVVKTQYF. The full variable domain, rest sourced from reference TRBV5-4 and TRBJ2-5, is ETGVTQSPTHLIKTRGQQVTLRCSSQSGHNTVSWYQQALGQGPQFIFQYYREEENGRGNFPPRFSGLQFPNYSSELNVNALELDDSALYLCASSLGQGVVKTQYFGPGTRLLVL.

This sequence joins TRBV5-1 and TRBJ2-7, with D tentatively TRBD1 (7 bases). Germline V gene sequence: CDR1 SGHRS, CDR2 YFSETQ. The CDR3 covers 15 residues. The V and J ends lost 4 bases and 1 base respectively, with 15 bases between them. The CDR3 nucleotides are TGCGCCAGCAGCCTCGTGGAGGGGGCGTCCTACGAGCAGTACTTC. Amino acids: CASSLVEGASYEQYF.

This chain joins TRBV4-1 and TRBJ2-3; 8 nucleotides align to TRBD2. V lost 1 base and J lost 4; bases outside the gene matches: 4. The CDR3 is 15 residues long. Looked up from germline, CDR1 is MGHRA and CDR2 is YSYEKL. CDR3 in DNA: TGCGCCAGCAGCCAAGGGGTTAGCGGGGCAGATACGCAGTATTTT. Translation: CASSQGVSGADTQYF.

This chain joins TRBV7-8 and TRBJ1-1; D remains ambiguous. V was pared by 2 bases and J by 4 bases, with 14 bases between. CDR1 and CDR2 from the germline V gene are SGHVS and FQNEAQ. CDR3 length equals 15 residues. CDR3 in amino acids: CASSLRRGRGTEAFF. The CDR3 coding sequence is TGTGCCAGCAGCTTACGCCGAGGTCGGGGCACTGAAGCTTTCTTT.

V usage is TRBV7-9 and J usage is TRBJ2-7, with D unresolved. The CDR3 extends over 13 amino acids. Trimming took off 1 base at V and 7 bases at J, with 11 bases between the two ends. The germline V gene encodes CDR1 SEHNR and CDR2 FQNEAQ (reference sequence). The CDR3 loop is CASSLVSLGEQYF. For the CDR3, the DNA is TGTGCCAGCAGCTTAGTGTCGTTGGGAGAGCAGTACTTC.

In this sample, this clone turned up a few times. The J gene is TRBJ2-7, the V gene TRBV7-9, with 8 bases identical to TRBD1. This CDR3 has 15 residues. Germline V gene data show CDR1 as SEHNR and CDR2 as FQNEAQ (reference sequence). Trimming removed 0 bases from V and 4 bases from J; junction bases left unmatched: 5. For the CDR3, the DNA is TGTGCCAGCAGCTTAGCCGGGACAGGCGCGTACGAGCAGTACTTC. It yields the protein CASSLAGTGAYEQYF.

J is TRBJ2-1 and V is TRBV5-6; D not resolved. The germline V and J ends were trimmed by 0 bases and 3 bases, with 7 bases remaining between them. Germline V gene data show CDR1 as SGHDT and CDR2 as YYEEEE. The CDR3 spans 14 residues. This chain's CDR3 is CASSLVGGYNEQFF. Written as DNA, the CDR3 is TGTGCCAGCAGCTTGGTAGGCGGCTACAATGAGCAGTTCTTC.

This chain links TRBV30 with TRBJ1-6; D gene uncertain. Trimming left V 1 base short and J 2 bases short, with 3 bases between. This CDR3 spans 13 amino acids. Looked up from germline, CDR1 is GTSNPN and CDR2 is SVGIG (reference sequence). The CDR3 sequence is CAWSEAYNSPLHF. The CDR3 DNA reads TGTGCCTGGAGTGAAGCCTATAATTCACCCCTCCACTTT. The complete variable domain, with remaining parts taken from reference TRBV30 and TRBJ1-6, reads SQTIHQWPATLVQPVGSPLSLECTVEGTSNPNLYWYRQAAGRGLQLLFYSVGIGQISSEVPQNLSASRPQDRQFILSSKKLLLSDSGFYLCAWSEAYNSPLHFGNGTRLTVT.

This chain links TRBV15 with TRBJ1-2; 7 bases map to TRBD1. CDR3 length equals 16 residues. V lost 1 base and J lost 5; bases outside the gene matches: 10. The germline gives CDR1 LNHNV, CDR2 YYDKDF (reference sequence). As DNA, the CDR3 is TGTGCCACCAGCAGAGTTGGCCGAGACAGGGCTTATGGCTACACCTTC. Translating gives CATSRVGRDRAYGYTF.

This clone was seen a few times. The rearrangement joins TRBV7-9 to TRBJ2-2; D is unresolved. This CDR3 comprises 13 residues. The V and J ends lost 3 bases and 5 bases respectively, with 7 bases between them. Germline CDR1 is SEHNR and CDR2 is FQNEAQ (reference sequence). CDR3 in amino acids: CASSFLQTGELFF. CDR3 nucleotides: TGTGCCAGCAGCTTCCTACAGACCGGGGAGCTGTTTTTT.

The V and J genes are TRBV4-1 and TRBJ1-2, with TRBD1 as a possible D gene (5 bases). V shed 5 bases and J shed 4 bases, with 11 bases lying between them. This CDR3 is built from 13 residues. The germline gives CDR1 MGHRA, CDR2 YSYEKL. This CDR3 reads CASSSRGIYGYTF. The CDR3 nucleotides are TGCGCCAGCAGCAGCCGGGGGATCTATGGCTACACCTTC.

In this sample, this clone turned up a few times. The chain carries TRBV9 and TRBJ1-1; D is uncertain. Trimming removed 0 bases from V and 4 bases from J, with 10 bases in between. Germline CDR1 is SGDLS and CDR2 is YYNGEE. The CDR3 extends over 14 amino acids. CDR3 DNA: TGTGCCAGCAGCGTAGACCCCATGAGCACTGAAGCTTTCTTT. This translates into CASSVDPMSTEAFF.

The chain employs TRBV7-9 and TRBJ2-1; 9 bases line up with TRBD1. The germline CDR1 and CDR2 sequences are SEHNR and FQNEAQ (reference sequence). V was clipped by 1 base and J by 6 bases; unmatched bases: 4. This CDR3 has 15 amino acids. The CDR3, as DNA: TGTGCCAGCAGCTTAGGGACAGGGGCGGGCAATGAGCAGTTCTTC. Encoded protein: CASSLGTGAGNEQFF.

The chain uses TRBV29-1 and TRBJ1-1; D possibly corresponds to TRBD1 (5 bases). The CDR3 length is 13 residues. Germline CDR1 reads SQVTM; CDR2 reads ANQGSEA. V lost 4 bases and J lost 3, with 12 bases in between. CDR3 amino acids: CSVGRGTDTEAFF. DNA of the CDR3: TGCAGCGTTGGGCGGGGGACTGACACTGAAGCTTTCTTT.

The V gene is TRBV30, the J gene TRBJ1-6, with a tentative D call TRBD1 (5 bases). This CDR3 is built from 14 residues. The germline CDR1 and CDR2 sequences are GTSNPN and SVGIG (reference sequence). Trimming stripped 4 bases from V and 14 bases from J, with 21 bases between. Here the CDR3 DNA reads TGTGCCTGGAACTCTGGCTACCCCTCGGGGGCCCTCCACTTT. Protein: CAWNSGYPSGALHF.

V gene TRBV5-6 combines with J gene TRBJ2-7, with D possibly TRBD2 on 6 matching bases. Trimming took off 5 bases at V and 2 bases at J, with 26 bases between the two ends. Germline values: CDR1 SGHDT, CDR2 YYEEEE. The length of the CDR3 is 18 residues. DNA of the CDR3: TGTGCCAGCAGGAGAATAGCGGCCCGACGGGTAACCCCCTACGAGCAGTACTTC. Amino acids: CASRRIAARRVTPYEQYF.